This T cell receptor beta chain is from a study of blood T cell repertoires in COVID-19. The repertoire was sequenced with immunoSEQ multiplex PCR; TCRdb's copy has only in-frame clones and lacks some. This sample has 84,000 or so clones, with around four fifths found just once. Germline assignment: CDR1 SGHTA and CDR2 FQGNSA. This CDR3 is 15 amino acids long. After removal of 4 bases from V and 7 bases from J, the junction contained 5 bases not matched to a gene. The V gene is TRBV7-2, the J gene TRBJ1-6; 9 bases line up with TRBD1. The clonotype originates from a woman in her 70s with active or convalescent COVID-19. The sequenced material came from peripheral blood. CDR3 bases: TGTGCCAGCAGCTCGGACAGGGGACGAAATTCACCCCTCCACTTT. Residues: CASSSDRGRNSPLHF.